One and the same sample provided the 27 T cell receptor beta chains below, sequenced in a study of shared clonotypes between healthy human individuals. Clones were sequenced by immunoSEQ multiplex PCR, and TCRdb holds only the in-frame ones, with some missing. The sample holds under 600,000 clones; about 97% are singletons and the top ten take 0.055% to 0.07%. The sequencing sample was made of naive CD4+ T cells sorted from blood. Subset indicated: CD45RA+ positively selected. The receptor set was obtained from a young woman in good health.

J is TRBJ2-2 and V is TRBV19; D possibly corresponds to TRBD2 (6 bases). V was trimmed by 6 bases and J by 5 bases, leaving 16 bases between them. Germline CDR1 is LNHDA and CDR2 is SQIVND (reference sequence). The CDR3 covers 15 residues. CDR3 residues: CASRAEGRGTGELFF. In DNA form, the CDR3 reads TGTGCCAGTAGAGCGGAGGGACGGGGGACCGGGGAGCTGTTTTTT.

The chain is built from TRBV6-5 and TRBJ1-2; 9 bases line up with TRBD1. This CDR3 has 15 residues. Trimming cost V 2 bases and J 4 bases; bases outside gene matches: 5. Per the germline V gene, CDR1 is MNHEY and CDR2 is SVGAGI. The CDR3 here is CASSYQGTGTYGYTF. CDR3 DNA sequence: TGTGCCAGCAGTTACCAAGGGACAGGGACCTATGGCTACACCTTC.

This sequence joins TRBV27 and TRBJ2-1; 10 bases fit TRBD2. J gave up 3 bases and V 2 bases, and 1 base lay outside the gene matches. Germline CDR1 and CDR2: MNHEY and SMNVEV (reference sequence). The CDR3 is made up of 15 amino acids. The CDR3: CASSLERGGYNEQFF. In DNA, the CDR3 is TGTGCCAGCAGTTTAGAGCGGGGGGGCTACAATGAGCAGTTCTTC.

The CDR3 nucleotides read TGCGCCAGCAGCCGGGCGGGAGCCAAGAACAATGAGCAGTTCTTC. It is translated as CASSRAGAKNNEQFF. The rearrangement links TRBV4-1 to TRBJ2-1; TRBD2 agrees at 7 bases. The CDR3 loop spans 15 amino acids. V lost 4 bases and J lost 5; bases outside the gene matches: 8. Germline V CDR1 and CDR2: MGHRA, YSYEKL.

The chain uses TRBV11-2 and TRBJ2-7, with D hard to call. The V and J ends lost 1 base and 0 bases respectively, with 16 bases between them. Germline V lookup: CDR1 SGHAT, CDR2 FQNNGV. This CDR3 has 17 residues. The CDR3 spells CASSLGNTRVNSYEQYF. In nucleotides, the CDR3 is TGTGCCAGCAGCTTAGGGAATACAAGAGTAAACTCCTACGAGCAGTACTTC.

The chain uses TRBV5-1 and TRBJ1-1; the D is unclear. V was trimmed by 3 bases and J by 6 bases, leaving 12 bases between them. Germline V gene sequence: CDR1 SGHRS, CDR2 YFSETQ. This CDR3 region has 13 residues. In DNA form, the CDR3 reads TGCGCCAGCAGCTATTCAGTGGTCTCTGAAGCTTTCTTT. Residues: CASSYSVVSEAFF.

The chain recombines TRBV19 with TRBJ2-7; TRBD2 agrees at 7 bases. This CDR3 is 12 amino acids long. After removal of 10 bases from V and 0 bases from J, the junction contained 3 bases not matched to a gene. From germline, CDR1 is LNHDA and CDR2 SQIVND (reference sequence). The CDR3 region has the DNA TGTGCCACCCGGGACTACTCCTACGAGCAGTACTTC. It specifies CATRDYSYEQYF. Full variable domain (missing parts from reference TRBV19 and TRBJ2-7): DGGITQSPKYLFRKEGQNVTLSCEQNLNHDAMYWYRQDPGQGLRLIYYSQIVNDFQKGDIAEGYSVSREKKESFPLTVTSAQKNPTAFYLCATRDYSYEQYFGPGTRLTVT.

V and J are TRBV7-9 and TRBJ1-3; TRBD1 agrees at 9 bases. V lost 5 bases and J lost 10; bases outside the gene matches: 18. This CDR3 is built from 17 residues. Germline CDR1 and CDR2: SEHNR and FQNEAQ (reference sequence). CDR3 sequence reads: CASSPPPLTGGIGTIYF. In DNA, the CDR3 is TGTGCCAGCAGCCCTCCTCCCCTGACAGGGGGTATAGGAACCATATATTTT.

In DNA form, the CDR3 reads TGTGCCAGCAGCCCGCCCCCTAGAGAGCGGCGAGAGACCCAGTACTTC. This sequence encodes CASSPPPRERRETQYF. The chain joins TRBV7-6 to TRBJ2-5, with D perhaps matching TRBD2 (5 bases). Germline lookup yields CDR1 SGHVS and CDR2 FNYEAQ. The CDR3 is 16 amino acids. V was clipped by 5 bases and J by 4 bases, with 20 bases between them.

CDR3 region: CASNGGGSNQPQHF. CDR3 coding DNA: TGTGCCAGCAATGGCGGTGGCAGCAATCAGCCCCAGCATTTT. This sequence joins TRBV2 and TRBJ1-5, with D uncertain. Germline loops: CDR1 SNHLY, CDR2 FYNNEI. The CDR3 is 14 residues long. The ends were cut back, 7 bases at V and 1 base at J, with 11 bases in the middle.

Only one count was recorded for this clone. This chain connects TRBV5-6 to TRBJ2-1, with D tentatively TRBD2 (5 bases). The CDR3 is made up of 17 amino acids. The V end lost 3 bases, the J end lost 2 bases, and 18 bases lay between the germline ends. Germline loops: CDR1 SGHDT, CDR2 YYEEEE. CDR3: CASSSRSLALAYNEQFF. The CDR3 nucleotides are TGTGCCAGCAGCTCACGGTCCCTAGCCCTCGCCTACAATGAGCAGTTCTTC.

This chain connects TRBV28 to TRBJ2-7, with D possibly TRBD2 on 5 matching bases. Per the germline V gene, CDR1 is MDHEN and CDR2 is SYDVKM. The length of the CDR3 is 12 residues. The V gene lost 4 bases and the J gene lost 5 bases, with 9 bases spanning the gap. In DNA form, the CDR3 reads TGTGCCAGCAGTTCCCAGAGGGACGAGCAGTACTTC. Protein sequence: CASSSQRDEQYF.

This chain links TRBV2 with TRBJ1-1, with unresolved D. This CDR3 spans 14 amino acids. V shed 8 bases and J shed 1 base, with 14 bases lying between them. Germline CDR1 reads SNHLY; CDR2 reads FYNNEI. The CDR3 coding sequence is TGTGCCAGCGGGAAAAAAAATTGGAACACTGAAGCTTTCTTT. This gives the protein CASGKKNWNTEAFF.

The gene calls are TRBV11-3 and TRBJ2-7; 11 bases fit TRBD1. With 5 bases clipped from V and 5 bases from J, the junction kept 8 bases outside the gene matches. The CDR3 length is 15 residues. CDR1 and CDR2 from the germline V gene are SGHNT and YENEEA. The CDR3 nucleotides read TGTGCCAGCAGCCTCCGGACAGGGGGCATGAACGAGCAGTACTTC. It codes for CASSLRTGGMNEQYF.

The chain has TRBV28 and TRBJ2-3; D might be TRBD2 (5 bases). The CDR3 extends over 12 amino acids. The V end lost 6 bases, the J end lost 8 bases, and 12 bases lay between the germline ends. Germline V gene lookup returns CDR1 MDHEN and CDR2 SYDVKM. For the CDR3, the DNA is TGTGCCAGCAGCTTACCTGCGGGTACGCAGTATTTT. It yields the protein CASSLPAGTQYF.

This sequence joins TRBV6-5 and TRBJ2-7; D unclear. Trimming removed 0 bases from V and 4 bases from J, with 16 bases in between. Per germline, CDR1 MNHEY and CDR2 SVGAGI. This CDR3 has 16 residues. CDR3 loop: CASSYSSGKRTYEQYF. CDR3 DNA sequence: TGTGCCAGCAGTTACTCTTCCGGCAAGAGGACGTACGAGCAGTACTTC.

J is TRBJ1-5 and V is TRBV30, with D maybe TRBD1 (5 bases). V gave up 1 base and J gave up 5 bases, with 15 bases separating them. Germline loops: CDR1 GTSNPN, CDR2 SVGIG (reference sequence). The CDR3 contains 15 residues. CDR3 sequence: CAWSEGSRGHQPQHF. In nucleotides, the CDR3 is TGTGCCTGGAGTGAAGGATCAAGGGGACATCAGCCCCAGCATTTT.

This clone was observed a single time. The chain employs TRBV5-1 and TRBJ2-1; a weak D match, TRBD2 (5 bases). The germline V gene has CDR1 SGHRS and CDR2 YFSETQ. Between the trimmed V and J ends, which lost 4 bases and 7 bases, there was a span of 12 bases. CDR3 length: 13 amino acids. In DNA form, the CDR3 reads TGCGCCAGCAGCGTTAGCGAACCAAATGAGCAGTTCTTC. Translated, it gives CASSVSEPNEQFF.

V gene TRBV28 combines with J gene TRBJ1-6; 8 bases are shared with TRBD1. The germline V gene encodes CDR1 MDHEN and CDR2 SYDVKM. The CDR3 extends over 14 amino acids. J was trimmed by 7 bases and V by 6 bases; bases with no gene match: 5. CDR3: CASSDDRGNSPLHF. CDR3 nucleotides: TGTGCCAGCAGCGACGACAGGGGCAATTCACCCCTCCACTTT.

The chain has TRBV4-1 and TRBJ2-1, with TRBD2 as a possible D gene (5 bases). With 3 bases removed from V and 10 bases from J, the gap between germline ends came to 13 bases. The CDR3 has 13 residues. Germline CDR1 and CDR2: MGHRA and YSYEKL. CDR3 coding DNA: TGCGCCAGCAGCCAGGCTGGACTTTCGGAGCAGTTCTTC. Its translation is CASSQAGLSEQFF.

This chain joins TRBV10-3 and TRBJ2-2; D assignment may be TRBD1 or TRBD2 (5 bases each). The CDR3 contains 15 residues. The germline V gene has CDR1 ENHRY and CDR2 SYGVKD. V was cut by 2 bases and J by 4 bases, with 11 bases left in between. The CDR3 DNA reads TGTGCCATCAGTGAGGGGGGTGATCTCACCGGGGAGCTGTTTTTT. The encoded protein is CAISEGGDLTGELFF.

J is TRBJ2-7 and V is TRBV5-5; D remains ambiguous. The CDR3 loop spans 12 amino acids. The germline V gene encodes CDR1 SGHKS and CDR2 YYEKEE (reference sequence). The V end lost 6 bases, the J end lost 7 bases, and 14 bases lay between the germline ends. CDR3 amino acids: CASTVEFGEQYF. The CDR3 nucleotides read TGTGCCAGCACCGTGGAATTTGGAGAGCAGTACTTC.

The J gene is TRBJ1-1, the V gene TRBV6-1, with TRBD1 identical over 9 bases. The CDR3 is 13 residues long. V trimming: 9 bases; J trimming: 2 bases; junction bases outside the gene matches: 4. The germline gives CDR1 MNHNS, CDR2 SASEGT. The CDR3 nucleotides are TGTGCCAGTACGGACAGGGGAAACACTGAAGCTTTCTTT. Protein product: CASTDRGNTEAFF.

This chain links TRBV7-3 with TRBJ1-4, with D perhaps matching TRBD1 (5 bases). V was shortened by 0 bases and J by 2 bases, with 10 bases between the two germline ends. The CDR3 is 16 amino acids. Germline lookup yields CDR1 SGHTA and CDR2 FQGTGA. The CDR3 spells CASSLTGVGTNEKLFF. CDR3 sequence (DNA): TGTGCCAGCAGCTTAACAGGGGTGGGGACTAATGAAAAACTGTTTTTT.

V gene TRBV27 combines with J gene TRBJ1-1; 7 bases are a match to TRBD1. Losses at the gene ends were 5 bases for V and 8 bases for J; bases not matched to a gene: 8. The CDR3 extends over 13 amino acids. CDR1 is MNHEY, CDR2 SMNVEV, per germline (reference sequence). CDR3 sequence reads: CASSSEGGWEAFF. In nucleotides, the CDR3 is TGTGCCAGCAGTAGCGAAGGGGGCTGGGAAGCTTTCTTT.

The V gene is TRBV19, the J gene TRBJ2-5, with a tentative D call TRBD1 (6 bases). Trimming removed 6 bases at V and 8 bases at J, with 22 bases between. The germline gives CDR1 LNHDA, CDR2 SQIVND (reference sequence). The CDR3 totals 15 residues. CDR3 region: CASSRPASGDDTQYF. CDR3 nucleotide sequence: TGTGCCAGTAGCCGGCCCGCCTCAGGGGATGATACCCAGTACTTC. The variable domain in full, with the rest retrieved from reference TRBV19 and TRBJ2-5, is DGGITQSPKYLFRKEGQNVTLSCEQNLNHDAMYWYRQDPGQGLRLIYYSQIVNDFQKGDIAEGYSVSREKKESFPLTVTSAQKNPTAFYLCASSRPASGDDTQYFGPGTRLLVL.

The gene calls are TRBV28 and TRBJ2-1; tentatively, D is TRBD1 (5 bases). CDR1 is MDHEN and CDR2 is SYDVKM in the germline V gene. V lost 4 bases and J 3 bases, leaving 10 bases between the germline ends. CDR3 length: 14 amino acids. The CDR3: CASSSSGLYNEQFF. CDR3 nucleotides: TGTGCCAGCAGTTCATCAGGGCTCTACAATGAGCAGTTCTTC.